The entry below describes one T cell receptor (beta chain). The antigen is not known. This specimen belongs to a study of beta chain features in type 1 diabetes. Expressed TCRB transcripts got sequenced, as all isolated RNA was reverse transcribed. Repertoires were generated with immunoSEQ multiplex PCR, while TCRdb's copy carries only in-frame clones and drops some. The sample lists under 150,000 clones, 15% to 20% occurring once. Study findings and constraints: Patients with Type 1 diabetes showed moderately but significantly shorter TCRB CDR3s in all four CD4+ subsets.

V gave up 0 bases and J gave up 6 bases, with 6 bases separating them. In germline, CDR1 is SGHTA, CDR2 FQGNSA. The CDR3 loop spans 13 amino acids. V usage is TRBV7-2 and J usage is TRBJ2-1; no definite D call. The sequenced sample consisted of central memory CD4+ T cells from blood. The TCR originated in a man aged 18 to 35 with type 1 diabetes. CDR3 sequence reads: CASSLATPNEQFF. In DNA, the CDR3 is TGTGCCAGCAGCTTAGCAACCCCCAATGAGCAGTTCTTC.